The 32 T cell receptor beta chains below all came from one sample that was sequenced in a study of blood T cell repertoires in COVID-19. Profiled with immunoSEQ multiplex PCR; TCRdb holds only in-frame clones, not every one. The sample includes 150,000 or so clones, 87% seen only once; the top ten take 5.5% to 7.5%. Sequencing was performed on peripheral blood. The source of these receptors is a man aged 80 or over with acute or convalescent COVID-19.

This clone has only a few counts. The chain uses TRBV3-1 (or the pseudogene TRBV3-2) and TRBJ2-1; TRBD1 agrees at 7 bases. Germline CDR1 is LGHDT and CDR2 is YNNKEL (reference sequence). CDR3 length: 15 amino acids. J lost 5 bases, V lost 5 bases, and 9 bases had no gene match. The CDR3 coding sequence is TGTGCCAGCAGCGATACAGGGGACCCTAACAATGAGCAGTTCTTC. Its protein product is CASSDTGDPNNEQFF.

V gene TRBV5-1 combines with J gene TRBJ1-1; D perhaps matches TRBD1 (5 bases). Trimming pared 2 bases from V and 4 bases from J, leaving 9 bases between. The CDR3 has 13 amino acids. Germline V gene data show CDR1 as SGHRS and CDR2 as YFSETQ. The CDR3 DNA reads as TGCGCCAGCAGCTTATACGGGGGCACTGAAGCTTTCTTT. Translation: CASSLYGGTEAFF.

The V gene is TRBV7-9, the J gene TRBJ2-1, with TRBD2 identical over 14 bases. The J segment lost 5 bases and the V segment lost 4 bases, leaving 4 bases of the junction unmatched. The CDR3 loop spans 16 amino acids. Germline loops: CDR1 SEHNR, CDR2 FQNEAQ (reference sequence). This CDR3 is CASSSWTSGRNNEQFF. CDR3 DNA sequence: TGTGCCAGCAGCTCTTGGACTAGCGGGAGGAACAATGAGCAGTTCTTC.

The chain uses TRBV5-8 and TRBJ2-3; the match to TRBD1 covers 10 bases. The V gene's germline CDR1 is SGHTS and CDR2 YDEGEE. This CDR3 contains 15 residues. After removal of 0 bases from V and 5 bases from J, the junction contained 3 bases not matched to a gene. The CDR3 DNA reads TGTGCCAGCAGCTTGGGAGGGACAGGGGTAGATACGCAGTATTTT. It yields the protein CASSLGGTGVDTQYF. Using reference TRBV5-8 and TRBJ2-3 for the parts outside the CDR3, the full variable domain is EAGVTQSPTHLIKTRGQQATLRCSPISGHTSVYWYQQALGLGLQFLLWYDEGEERNRGNFPPRFSGRQFPNYSSELNVNALELEDSALYLCASSLGGTGVDTQYFGPGTRLTVL.

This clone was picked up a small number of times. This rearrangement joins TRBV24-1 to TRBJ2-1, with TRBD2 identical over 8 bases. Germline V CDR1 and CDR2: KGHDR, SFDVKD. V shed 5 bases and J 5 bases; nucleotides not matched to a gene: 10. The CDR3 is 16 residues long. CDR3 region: CATSVLGTSGNNEQFF. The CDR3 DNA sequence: TGTGCCACCAGTGTTCTGGGTACTAGCGGAAACAATGAGCAGTTCTTC.

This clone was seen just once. Written as DNA, the CDR3 is TGTGCCAGCAGCCAACCCGGGACAGTAGTTCAAGAGACCCAGTACTTC. Protein: CASSQPGTVVQETQYF. This rearrangement joins TRBV3-1 (or the pseudogene TRBV3-2) to TRBJ2-5, with 7 bases aligning to TRBD1. Germline-derived CDR1 and CDR2 are LGHDT and YNNKEL (reference sequence). Trimming removed 2 bases from V and 2 bases from J; junction bases left unmatched: 8. The CDR3 covers 16 residues.

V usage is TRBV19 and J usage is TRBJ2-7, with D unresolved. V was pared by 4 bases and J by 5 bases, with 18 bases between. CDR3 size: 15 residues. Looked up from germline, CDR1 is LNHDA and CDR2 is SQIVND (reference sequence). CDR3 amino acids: CASSTLLFGPHEQYF. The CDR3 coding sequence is TGTGCCAGTAGTACCCTCCTCTTTGGGCCCCACGAGCAGTACTTC.

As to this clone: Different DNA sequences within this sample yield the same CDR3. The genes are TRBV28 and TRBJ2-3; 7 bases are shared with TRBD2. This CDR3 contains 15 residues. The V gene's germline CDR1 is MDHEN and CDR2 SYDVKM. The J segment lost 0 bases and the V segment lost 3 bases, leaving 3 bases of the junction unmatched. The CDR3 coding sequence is TGTGCCAGCAGTTTGGCTAGCGGAAGCACAGATACGCAGTATTTT. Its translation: CASSLASGSTDTQYF.

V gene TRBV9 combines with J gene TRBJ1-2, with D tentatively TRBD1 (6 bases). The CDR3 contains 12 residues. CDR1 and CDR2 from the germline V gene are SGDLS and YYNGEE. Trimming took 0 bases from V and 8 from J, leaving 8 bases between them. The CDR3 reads CASSVGGRGYTF. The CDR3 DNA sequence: TGTGCCAGCAGCGTAGGGGGGCGAGGCTACACCTTC.

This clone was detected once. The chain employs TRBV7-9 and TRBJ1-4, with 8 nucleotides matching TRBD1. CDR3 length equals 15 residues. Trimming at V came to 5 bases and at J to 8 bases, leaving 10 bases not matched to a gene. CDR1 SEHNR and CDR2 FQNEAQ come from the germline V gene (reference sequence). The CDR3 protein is CASSTRQGMGEKLFF. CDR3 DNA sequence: TGTGCCAGCAGCACCCGACAGGGGATGGGGGAAAAACTGTTTTTT.

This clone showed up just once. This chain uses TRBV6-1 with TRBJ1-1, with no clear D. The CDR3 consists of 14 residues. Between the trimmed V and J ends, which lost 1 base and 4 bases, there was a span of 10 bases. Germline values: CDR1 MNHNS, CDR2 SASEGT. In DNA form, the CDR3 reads TGTGCCAGCAGTGAAGAAGCGGGCCCCACTGAAGCTTTCTTT. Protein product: CASSEEAGPTEAFF.

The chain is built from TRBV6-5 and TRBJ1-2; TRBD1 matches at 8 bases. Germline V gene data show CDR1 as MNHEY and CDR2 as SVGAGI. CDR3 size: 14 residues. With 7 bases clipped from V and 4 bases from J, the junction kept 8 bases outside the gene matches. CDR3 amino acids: CASIGGQGPYGYTF. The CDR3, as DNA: TGTGCCAGCATCGGTGGACAGGGCCCCTATGGCTACACCTTC.

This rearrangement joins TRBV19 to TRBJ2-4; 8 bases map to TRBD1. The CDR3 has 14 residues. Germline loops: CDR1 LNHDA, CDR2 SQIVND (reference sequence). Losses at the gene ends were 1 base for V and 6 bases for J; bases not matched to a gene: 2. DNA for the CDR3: TGTGCCAGTAGTATAGGACAGGGGTTAAACATTCAGTACTTC. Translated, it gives CASSIGQGLNIQYF.

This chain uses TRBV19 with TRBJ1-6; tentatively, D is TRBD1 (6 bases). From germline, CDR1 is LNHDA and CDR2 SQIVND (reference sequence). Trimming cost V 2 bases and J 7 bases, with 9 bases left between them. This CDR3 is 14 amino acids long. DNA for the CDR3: TGTGCCAGTAGTATACCTGGACAGAATTCACCCCTCCACTTT. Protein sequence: CASSIPGQNSPLHF.

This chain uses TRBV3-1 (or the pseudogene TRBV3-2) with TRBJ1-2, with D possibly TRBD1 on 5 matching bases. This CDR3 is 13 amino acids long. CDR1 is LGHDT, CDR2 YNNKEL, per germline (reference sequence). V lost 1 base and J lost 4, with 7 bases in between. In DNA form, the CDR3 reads TGTGCCAGCAGCCAAGCCAGGGTCTATGGCTACACCTTC. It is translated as CASSQARVYGYTF.

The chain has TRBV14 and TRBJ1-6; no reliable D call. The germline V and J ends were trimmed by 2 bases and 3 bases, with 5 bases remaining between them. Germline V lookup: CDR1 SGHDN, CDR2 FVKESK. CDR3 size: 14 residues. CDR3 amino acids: CASSQQIYNSPLHF. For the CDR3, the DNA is TGTGCCAGCAGCCAACAGATCTATAATTCACCCCTCCACTTT. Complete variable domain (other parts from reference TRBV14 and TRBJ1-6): EAGVTQFPSHSVIEKGQTVTLRCDPISGHDNLYWYRRVMGKEIKFLLHFVKESKQDESGMPNNRFLAERTGGTYSTLKVQPAELEDSGVYFCASSQQIYNSPLHFGNGTRLTVT.

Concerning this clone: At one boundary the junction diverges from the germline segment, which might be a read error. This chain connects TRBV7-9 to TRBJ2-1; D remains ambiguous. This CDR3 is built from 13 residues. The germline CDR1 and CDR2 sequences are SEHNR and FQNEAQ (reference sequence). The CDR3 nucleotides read TGTGCCAGCAGCTTTGGCTCCCACAATGAGCAGTTCTTC. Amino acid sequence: CASSFGSHNEQFF.

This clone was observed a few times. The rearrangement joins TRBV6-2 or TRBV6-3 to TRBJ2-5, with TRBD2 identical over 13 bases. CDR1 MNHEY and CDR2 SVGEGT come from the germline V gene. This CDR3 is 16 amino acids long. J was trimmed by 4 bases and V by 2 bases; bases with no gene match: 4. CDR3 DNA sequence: TGTGCCAGCAGTTACGGACTAGCGGGAGTAGGAGAGACCCAGTACTTC. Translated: CASSYGLAGVGETQYF.

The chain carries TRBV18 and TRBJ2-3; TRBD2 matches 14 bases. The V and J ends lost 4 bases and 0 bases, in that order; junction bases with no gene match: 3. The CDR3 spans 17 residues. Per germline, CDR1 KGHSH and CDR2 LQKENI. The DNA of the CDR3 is TGTGCCAGCTCACTCCGACTAGCGGGGGGGAGCACAGATACGCAGTATTTT. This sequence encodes CASSLRLAGGSTDTQYF.

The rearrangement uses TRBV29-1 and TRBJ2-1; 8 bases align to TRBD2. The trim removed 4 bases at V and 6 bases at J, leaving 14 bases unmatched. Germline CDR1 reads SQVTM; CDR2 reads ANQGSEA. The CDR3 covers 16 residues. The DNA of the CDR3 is TGCAGCGTTGGCGTGGTTAGGACTAGCCCTATCAATGAGCAGTTCTTC. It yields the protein CSVGVVRTSPINEQFF.

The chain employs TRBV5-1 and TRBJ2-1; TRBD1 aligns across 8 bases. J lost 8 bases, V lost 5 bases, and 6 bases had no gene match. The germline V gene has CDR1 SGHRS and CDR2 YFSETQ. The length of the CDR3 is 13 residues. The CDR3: CASSGTGPYEQFF. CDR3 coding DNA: TGCGCCAGCAGTGGGACAGGCCCATATGAGCAGTTCTTC.

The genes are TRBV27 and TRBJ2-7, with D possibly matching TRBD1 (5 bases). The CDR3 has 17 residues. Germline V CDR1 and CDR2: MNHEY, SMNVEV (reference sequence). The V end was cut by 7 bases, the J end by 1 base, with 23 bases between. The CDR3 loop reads CASTSRGQAGWSYEQYF. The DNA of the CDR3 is TGTGCCAGCACCTCGAGAGGACAAGCCGGATGGTCCTACGAGCAGTACTTC.

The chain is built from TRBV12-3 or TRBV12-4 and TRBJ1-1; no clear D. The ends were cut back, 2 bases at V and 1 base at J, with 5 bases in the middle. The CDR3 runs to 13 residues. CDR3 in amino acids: CASSLMRNTEAFF. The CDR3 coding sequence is TGTGCCAGCAGTTTAATGAGGAACACTGAAGCTTTCTTT.

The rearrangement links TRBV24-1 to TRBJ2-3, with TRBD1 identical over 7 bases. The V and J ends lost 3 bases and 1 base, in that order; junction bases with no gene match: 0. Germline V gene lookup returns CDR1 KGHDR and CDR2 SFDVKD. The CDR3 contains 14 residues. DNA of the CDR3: TGTGCCACCAGTGATGACAGGGGCACAGATACGCAGTATTTT. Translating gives CATSDDRGTDTQYF.

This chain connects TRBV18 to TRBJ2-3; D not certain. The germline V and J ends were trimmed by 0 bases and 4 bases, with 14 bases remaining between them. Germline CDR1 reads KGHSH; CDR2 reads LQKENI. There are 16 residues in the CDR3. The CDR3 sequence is CASSPPAGFGADTQYF. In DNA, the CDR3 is TGTGCCAGCTCACCACCCGCCGGGTTTGGCGCAGATACGCAGTATTTT. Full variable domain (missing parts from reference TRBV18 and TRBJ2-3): NAGVMQNPRHLVRRRGQEARLRCSPMKGHSHVYWYRQLPEEGLKFMVYLQKENIIDESGMPKERFSAEFPKEGPSILRIQQVVRGDSAAYFCASSPPAGFGADTQYFGPGTRLTVL.

The chain's CDR3 is CASSVGWEVGSPLHF. The CDR3 coding sequence is TGTGCCAGCAGCGTAGGCTGGGAGGTAGGGTCACCCCTCCACTTT. This rearrangement joins TRBV9 to TRBJ1-6; D is unclear. CDR1 SGDLS and CDR2 YYNGEE come from the germline V gene. V lost 0 bases and J lost 10, with 14 bases in between. The CDR3 is made up of 15 amino acids.

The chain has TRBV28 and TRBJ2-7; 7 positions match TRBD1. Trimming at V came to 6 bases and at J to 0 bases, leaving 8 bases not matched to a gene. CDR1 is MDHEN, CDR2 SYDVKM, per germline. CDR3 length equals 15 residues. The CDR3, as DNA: TGTGCCAGCAGCCACGGACAGGAAGTCTCCTACGAGCAGTACTTC. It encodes CASSHGQEVSYEQYF.

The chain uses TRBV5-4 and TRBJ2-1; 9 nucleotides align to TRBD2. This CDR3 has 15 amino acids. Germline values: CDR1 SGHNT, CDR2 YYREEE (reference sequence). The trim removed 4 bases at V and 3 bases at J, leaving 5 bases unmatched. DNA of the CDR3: TGTGCCAGCAGCGCCATAGCGGGGGACTACAATGAGCAGTTCTTC. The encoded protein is CASSAIAGDYNEQFF. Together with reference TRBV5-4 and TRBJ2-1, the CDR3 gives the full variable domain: ETGVTQSPTHLIKTRGQQVTLRCSSQSGHNTVSWYQQALGQGPQFIFQYYREEENGRGNFPPRFSGLQFPNYSSELNVNALELDDSALYLCASSAIAGDYNEQFFGPGTRLTVL.

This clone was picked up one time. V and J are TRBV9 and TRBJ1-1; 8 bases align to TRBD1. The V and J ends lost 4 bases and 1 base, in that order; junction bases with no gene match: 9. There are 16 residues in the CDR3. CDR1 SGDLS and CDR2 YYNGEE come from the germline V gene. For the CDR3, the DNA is TGTGCCAGCAGCCCATCCGTCGGGACAGGGAACACTGAAGCTTTCTTT. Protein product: CASSPSVGTGNTEAFF.

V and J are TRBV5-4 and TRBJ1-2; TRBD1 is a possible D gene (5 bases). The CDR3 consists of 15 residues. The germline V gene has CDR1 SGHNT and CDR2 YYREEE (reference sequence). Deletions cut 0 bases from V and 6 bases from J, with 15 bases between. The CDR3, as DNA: TGTGCCAGCAGCTTGGCCTTAGGAGGGGCGGATGGCTACACCTTC. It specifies CASSLALGGADGYTF.

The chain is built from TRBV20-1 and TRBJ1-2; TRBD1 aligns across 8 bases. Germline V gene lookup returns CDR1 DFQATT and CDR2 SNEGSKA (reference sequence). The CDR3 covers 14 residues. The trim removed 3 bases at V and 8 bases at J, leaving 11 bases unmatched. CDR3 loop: CSASRTGKREGYTF. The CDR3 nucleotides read TGCAGTGCTAGTAGGACAGGGAAAAGGGAAGGCTACACCTTC.

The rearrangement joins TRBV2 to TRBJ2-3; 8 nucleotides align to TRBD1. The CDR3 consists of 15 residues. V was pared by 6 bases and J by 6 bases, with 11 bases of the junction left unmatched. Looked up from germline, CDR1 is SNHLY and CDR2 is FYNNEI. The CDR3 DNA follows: TGTGCCAGCAGACCAGCCGGACAGGGTTTGGATACGCAGTATTTT. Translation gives CASRPAGQGLDTQYF.